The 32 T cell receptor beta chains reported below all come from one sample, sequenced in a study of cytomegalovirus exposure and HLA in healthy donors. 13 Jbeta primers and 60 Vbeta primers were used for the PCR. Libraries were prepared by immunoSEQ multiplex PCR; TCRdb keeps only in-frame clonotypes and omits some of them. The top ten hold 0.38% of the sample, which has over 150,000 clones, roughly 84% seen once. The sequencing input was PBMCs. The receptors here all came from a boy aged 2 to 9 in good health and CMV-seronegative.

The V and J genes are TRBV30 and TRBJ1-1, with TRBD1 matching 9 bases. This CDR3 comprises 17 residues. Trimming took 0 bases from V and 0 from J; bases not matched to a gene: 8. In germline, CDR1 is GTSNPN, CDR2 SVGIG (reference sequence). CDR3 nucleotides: TGTGCCTGGAGTGTACGGACAGGGGAGATAATGAACACTGAAGCTTTCTTT. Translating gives CAWSVRTGEIMNTEAFF.

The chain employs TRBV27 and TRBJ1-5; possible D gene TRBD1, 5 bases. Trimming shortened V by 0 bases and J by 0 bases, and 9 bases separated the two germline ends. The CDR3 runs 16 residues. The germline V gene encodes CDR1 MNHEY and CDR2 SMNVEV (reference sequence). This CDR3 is CASSLSGVYSNQPQHF. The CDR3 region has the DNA TGTGCCAGCAGTTTATCAGGGGTCTATAGCAATCAGCCCCAGCATTTT.

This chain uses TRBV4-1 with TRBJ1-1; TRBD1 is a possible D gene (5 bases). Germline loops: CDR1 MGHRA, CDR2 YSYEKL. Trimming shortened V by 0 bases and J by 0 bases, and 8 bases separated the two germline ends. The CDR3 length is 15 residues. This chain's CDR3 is CASSQDRQMNTEAFF. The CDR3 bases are TGCGCCAGCAGCCAAGACAGACAGATGAACACTGAAGCTTTCTTT.

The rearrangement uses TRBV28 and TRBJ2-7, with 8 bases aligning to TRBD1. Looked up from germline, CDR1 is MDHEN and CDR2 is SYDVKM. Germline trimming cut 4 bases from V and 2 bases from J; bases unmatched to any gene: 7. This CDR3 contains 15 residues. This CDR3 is CASSYPPTGAYEQYF. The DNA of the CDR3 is TGTGCCAGCAGTTACCCCCCGACAGGGGCCTACGAGCAGTACTTC.

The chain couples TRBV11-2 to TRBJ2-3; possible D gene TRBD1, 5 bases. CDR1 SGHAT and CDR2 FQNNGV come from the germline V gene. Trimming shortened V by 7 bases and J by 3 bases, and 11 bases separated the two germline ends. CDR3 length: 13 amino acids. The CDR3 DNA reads TGTGCCAGCATGGGGCGATCAACAGATACGCAGTATTTT. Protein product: CASMGRSTDTQYF.

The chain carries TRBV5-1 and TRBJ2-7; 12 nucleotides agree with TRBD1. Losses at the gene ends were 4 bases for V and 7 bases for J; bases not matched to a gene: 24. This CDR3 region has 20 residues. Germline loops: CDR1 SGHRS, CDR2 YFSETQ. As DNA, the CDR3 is TGCGCCAGCAGCCCAACTGGGGTGCCGACCCGGGACAGGGGGCGCTGGGAGCAGTACTTC. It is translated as CASSPTGVPTRDRGRWEQYF.

CDR3 sequence reads: CSVYAGSYEQYF. CDR3 DNA: TGCAGCGTGTACGCAGGCAGCTACGAGCAGTACTTC. The V call is TRBV29-1, the J call TRBJ2-7; D remains unclear. The length of the CDR3 is 12 residues. Germline CDR1 and CDR2: SQVTM and ANQGSEA. The V end lost 6 bases, the J end lost 3 bases, and 12 bases lay between the germline ends.

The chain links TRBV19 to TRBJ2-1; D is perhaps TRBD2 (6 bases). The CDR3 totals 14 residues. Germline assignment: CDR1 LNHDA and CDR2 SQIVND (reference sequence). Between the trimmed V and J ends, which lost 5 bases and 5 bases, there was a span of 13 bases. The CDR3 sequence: CASSARDFNNEQFF. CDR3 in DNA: TGTGCCAGTAGTGCGCGGGACTTCAACAATGAGCAGTTCTTC.

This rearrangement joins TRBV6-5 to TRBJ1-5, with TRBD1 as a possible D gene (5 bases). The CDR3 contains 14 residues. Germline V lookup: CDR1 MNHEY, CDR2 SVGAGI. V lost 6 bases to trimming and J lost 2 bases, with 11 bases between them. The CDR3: CASSSGHGNQPQHF. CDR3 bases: TGTGCCAGCAGCTCCGGACACGGCAATCAGCCCCAGCATTTT.

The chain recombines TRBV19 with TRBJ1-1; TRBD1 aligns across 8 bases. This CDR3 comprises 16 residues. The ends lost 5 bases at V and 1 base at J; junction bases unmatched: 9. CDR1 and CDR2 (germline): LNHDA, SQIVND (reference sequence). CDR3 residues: CASSSPQDRENTEAFF. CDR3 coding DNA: TGTGCCAGTAGTTCACCCCAGGACAGGGAGAACACTGAAGCTTTCTTT.

CDR3 sequence: CASSIGTGLDEQYF. Written as DNA, the CDR3 is TGCGCCAGCAGCATCGGGACAGGGCTGGACGAGCAGTACTTC. V is TRBV5-1 and J is TRBJ2-5, with 9 bases identical to TRBD1. TRBJ2-7 explains the end of the DNA better; the J call may be wrong. Germline CDR1 reads SGHRS; CDR2 reads YFSETQ. The CDR3 contains 14 residues.

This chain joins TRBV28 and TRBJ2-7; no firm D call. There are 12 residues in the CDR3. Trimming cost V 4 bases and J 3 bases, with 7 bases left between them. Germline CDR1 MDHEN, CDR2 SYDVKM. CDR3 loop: CASSSGVYEQYF. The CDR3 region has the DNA TGTGCCAGCAGTTCCGGAGTCTACGAGCAGTACTTC.

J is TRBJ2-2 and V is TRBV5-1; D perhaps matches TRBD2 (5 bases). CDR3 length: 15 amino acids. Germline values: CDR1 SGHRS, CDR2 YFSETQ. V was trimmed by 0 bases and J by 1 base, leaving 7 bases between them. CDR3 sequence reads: CASSLGGGNTGELFF. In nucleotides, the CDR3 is TGCGCCAGCAGCTTGGGCGGAGGGAACACCGGGGAGCTGTTTTTT.

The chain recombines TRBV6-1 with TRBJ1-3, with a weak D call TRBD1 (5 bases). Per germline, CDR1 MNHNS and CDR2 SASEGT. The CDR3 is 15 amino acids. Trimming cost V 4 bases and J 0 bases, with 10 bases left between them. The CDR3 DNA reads TGTGCCAGCAGTGTATTACAGGTCTCTGGAAACACCATATATTTT. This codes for CASSVLQVSGNTIYF.

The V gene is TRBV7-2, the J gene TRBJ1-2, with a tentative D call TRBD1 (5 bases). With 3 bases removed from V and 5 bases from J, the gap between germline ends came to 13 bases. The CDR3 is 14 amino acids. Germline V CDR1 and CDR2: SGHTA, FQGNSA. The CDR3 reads CASSLGGSSYGYTF. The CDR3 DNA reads TGTGCCAGCAGCTTGGGGGGGAGTTCTTATGGCTACACCTTC.

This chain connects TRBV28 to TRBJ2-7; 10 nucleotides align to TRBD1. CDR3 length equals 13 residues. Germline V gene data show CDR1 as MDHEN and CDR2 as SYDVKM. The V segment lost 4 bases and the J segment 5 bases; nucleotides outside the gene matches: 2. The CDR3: CASSWDRGHEQYF. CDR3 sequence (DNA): TGTGCCAGCAGTTGGGACAGGGGCCACGAGCAGTACTTC.

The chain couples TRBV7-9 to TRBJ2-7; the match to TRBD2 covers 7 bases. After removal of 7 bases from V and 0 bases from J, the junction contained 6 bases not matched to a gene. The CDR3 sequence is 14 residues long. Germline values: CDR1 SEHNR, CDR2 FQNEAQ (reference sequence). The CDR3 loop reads CASNPSGDSYEQYF. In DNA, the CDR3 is TGTGCCAGCAACCCTAGCGGAGACTCCTACGAGCAGTACTTC.

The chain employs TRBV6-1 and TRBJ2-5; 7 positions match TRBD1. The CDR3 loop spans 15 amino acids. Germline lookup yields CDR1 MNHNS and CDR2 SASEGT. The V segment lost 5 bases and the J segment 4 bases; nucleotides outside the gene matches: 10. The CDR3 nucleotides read TGTGCCAGCAGTCCAACAGGGGCTACGGGAGAGACCCAGTACTTC. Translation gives CASSPTGATGETQYF.

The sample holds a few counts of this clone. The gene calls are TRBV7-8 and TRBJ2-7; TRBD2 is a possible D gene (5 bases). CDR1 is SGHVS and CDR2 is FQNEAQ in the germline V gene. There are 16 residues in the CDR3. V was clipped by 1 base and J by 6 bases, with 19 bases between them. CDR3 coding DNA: TGTGCCAGCAGCTTAGGTATAAGCGGCGTTCCAGTCGAGCAGTACTTC. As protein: CASSLGISGVPVEQYF.

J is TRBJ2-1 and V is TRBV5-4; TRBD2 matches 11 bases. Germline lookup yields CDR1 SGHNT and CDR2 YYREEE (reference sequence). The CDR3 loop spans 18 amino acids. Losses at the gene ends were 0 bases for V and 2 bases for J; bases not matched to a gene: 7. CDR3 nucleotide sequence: TGTGCCAGCAGCTTGGGGGGGACTAGCGGAGAGACCTACAATGAGCAGTTCTTC. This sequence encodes CASSLGGTSGETYNEQFF.

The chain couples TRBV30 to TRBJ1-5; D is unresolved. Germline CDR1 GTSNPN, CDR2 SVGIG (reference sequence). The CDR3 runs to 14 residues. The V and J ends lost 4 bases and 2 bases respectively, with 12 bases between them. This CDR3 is CAWTPSGRNQPQHF. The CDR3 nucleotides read TGTGCCTGGACTCCCAGCGGACGCAATCAGCCCCAGCATTTT.

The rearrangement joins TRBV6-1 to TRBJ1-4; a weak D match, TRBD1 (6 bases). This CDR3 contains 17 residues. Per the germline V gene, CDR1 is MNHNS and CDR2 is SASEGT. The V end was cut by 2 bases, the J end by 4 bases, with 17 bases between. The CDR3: CASSERWGGRLNEKLFF. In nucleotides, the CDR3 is TGTGCCAGCAGTGAAAGATGGGGGGGGCGGCTTAATGAAAAACTGTTTTTT.

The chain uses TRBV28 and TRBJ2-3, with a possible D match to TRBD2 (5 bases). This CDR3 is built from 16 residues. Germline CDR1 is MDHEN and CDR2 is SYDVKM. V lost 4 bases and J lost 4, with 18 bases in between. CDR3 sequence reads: CASSSETPGVADTQYF. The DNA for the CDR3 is TGTGCCAGCAGTTCAGAGACACCCGGGGTGGCAGATACGCAGTATTTT.

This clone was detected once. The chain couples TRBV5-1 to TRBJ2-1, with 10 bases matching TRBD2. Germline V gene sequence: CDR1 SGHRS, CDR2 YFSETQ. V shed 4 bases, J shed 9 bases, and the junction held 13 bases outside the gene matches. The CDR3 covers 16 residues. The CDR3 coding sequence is TGCGCCAGCAGCCCCCGGACTAGCGGTCAAGTGGGTGAGCAGTTCTTC. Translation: CASSPRTSGQVGEQFF.

The CDR3, as DNA: TGTGCCAGTAGCTCCCTGGCGGAGGGGACAGATACGCAGTATTTT. Translating it yields CASSSLAEGTDTQYF. This chain uses TRBV19 with TRBJ2-3, with D possibly matching TRBD2 (6 bases). The CDR3 totals 15 residues. In germline, CDR1 is LNHDA, CDR2 SQIVND (reference sequence). V lost 6 bases and J lost 3, with 16 bases in between.

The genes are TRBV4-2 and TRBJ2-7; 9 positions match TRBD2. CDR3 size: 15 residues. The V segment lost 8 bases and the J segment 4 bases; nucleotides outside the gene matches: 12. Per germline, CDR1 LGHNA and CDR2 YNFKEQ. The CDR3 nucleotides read TGTGCCAGCCGTACCTTAGCGGGAGAAATGTACGAGCAGTACTTC. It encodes CASRTLAGEMYEQYF.

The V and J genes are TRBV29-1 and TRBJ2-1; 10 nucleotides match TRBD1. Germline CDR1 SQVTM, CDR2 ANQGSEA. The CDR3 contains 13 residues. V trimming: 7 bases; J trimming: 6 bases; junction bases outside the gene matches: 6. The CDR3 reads CSAPTGGRNEQFF. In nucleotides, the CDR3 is TGCAGCGCCCCGACAGGGGGCCGCAATGAGCAGTTCTTC.

CDR3 sequence reads: CATIMGAEGNQPQHF. The CDR3 coding sequence is TGTGCCACCATCATGGGGGCTGAGGGCAATCAGCCCCAGCATTTT. The V gene is TRBV6-1, the J gene TRBJ1-5, with D possibly being TRBD1 (6 bases). This CDR3 has 15 residues. V shed 10 bases and J shed 2 bases, with 18 bases lying between them. The V gene's germline CDR1 is MNHNS and CDR2 SASEGT.

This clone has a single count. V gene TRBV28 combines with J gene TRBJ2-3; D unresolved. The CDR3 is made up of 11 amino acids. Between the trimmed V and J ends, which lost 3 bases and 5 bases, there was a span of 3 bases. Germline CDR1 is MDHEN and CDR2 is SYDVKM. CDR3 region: CASSFQDTQYF. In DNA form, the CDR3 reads TGTGCCAGCAGTTTTCAAGATACGCAGTATTTT.

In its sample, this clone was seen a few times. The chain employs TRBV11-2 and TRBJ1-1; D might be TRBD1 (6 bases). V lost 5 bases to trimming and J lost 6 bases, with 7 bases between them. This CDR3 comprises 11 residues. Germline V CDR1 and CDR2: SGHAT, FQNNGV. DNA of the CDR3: TGTGCCAGCAGCAAGGGGGCTGAAGCTTTCTTT. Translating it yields CASSKGAEAFF.

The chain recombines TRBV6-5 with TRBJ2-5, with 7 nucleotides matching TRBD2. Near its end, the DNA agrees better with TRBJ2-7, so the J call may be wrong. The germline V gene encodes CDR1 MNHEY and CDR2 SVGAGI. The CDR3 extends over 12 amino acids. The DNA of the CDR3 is TGTGCCAGCAGGGGCGGGAGTTACGAGCAGTACTTC. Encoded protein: CASRGGSYEQYF.

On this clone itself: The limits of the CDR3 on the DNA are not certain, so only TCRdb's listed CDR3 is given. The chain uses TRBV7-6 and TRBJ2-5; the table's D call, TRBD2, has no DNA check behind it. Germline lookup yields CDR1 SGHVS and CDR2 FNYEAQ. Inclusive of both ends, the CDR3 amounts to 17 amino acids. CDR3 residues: CASSLASGREGGWTQYF.